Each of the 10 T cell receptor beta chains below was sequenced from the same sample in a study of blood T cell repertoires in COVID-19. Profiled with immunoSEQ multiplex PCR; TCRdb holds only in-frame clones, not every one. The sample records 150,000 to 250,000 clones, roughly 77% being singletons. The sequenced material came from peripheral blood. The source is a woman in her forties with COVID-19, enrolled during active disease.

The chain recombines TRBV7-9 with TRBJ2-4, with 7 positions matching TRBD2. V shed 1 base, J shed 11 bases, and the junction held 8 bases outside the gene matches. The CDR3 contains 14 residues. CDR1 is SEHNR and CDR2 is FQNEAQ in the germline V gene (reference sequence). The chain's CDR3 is CASSLVASGSVQYF. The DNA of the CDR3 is TGTGCCAGCAGCTTAGTTGCTAGCGGCTCTGTTCAGTACTTC.

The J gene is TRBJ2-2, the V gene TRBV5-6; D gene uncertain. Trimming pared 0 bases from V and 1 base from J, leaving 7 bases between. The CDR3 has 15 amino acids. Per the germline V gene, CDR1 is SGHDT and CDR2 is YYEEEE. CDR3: CASSLAKRNTGELFF. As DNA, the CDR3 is TGTGCCAGCAGCTTGGCCAAGCGGAACACCGGGGAGCTGTTTTTT.

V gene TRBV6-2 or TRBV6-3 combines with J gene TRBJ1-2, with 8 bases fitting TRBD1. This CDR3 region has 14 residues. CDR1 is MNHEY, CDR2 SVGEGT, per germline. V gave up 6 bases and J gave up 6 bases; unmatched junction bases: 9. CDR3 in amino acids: CASSPVTGGNGYTF. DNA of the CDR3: TGTGCCAGCAGCCCGGTTACAGGGGGAAATGGCTACACCTTC.

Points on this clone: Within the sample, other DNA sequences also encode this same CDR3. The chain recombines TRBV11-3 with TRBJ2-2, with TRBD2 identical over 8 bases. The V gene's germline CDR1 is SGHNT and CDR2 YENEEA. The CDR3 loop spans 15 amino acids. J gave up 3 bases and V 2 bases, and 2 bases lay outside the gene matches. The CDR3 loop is CASSLSGGDTGELFF. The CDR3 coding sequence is TGTGCCAGCAGCTTAAGCGGGGGAGACACCGGGGAGCTGTTTTTT.

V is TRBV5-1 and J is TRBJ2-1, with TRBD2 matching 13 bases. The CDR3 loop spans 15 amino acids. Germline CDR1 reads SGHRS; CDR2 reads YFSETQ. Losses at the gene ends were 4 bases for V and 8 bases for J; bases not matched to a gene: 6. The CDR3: CASSGGLAGTDEQFF. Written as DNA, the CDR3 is TGCGCCAGCAGCGGGGGACTAGCGGGGACCGATGAGCAGTTCTTC.

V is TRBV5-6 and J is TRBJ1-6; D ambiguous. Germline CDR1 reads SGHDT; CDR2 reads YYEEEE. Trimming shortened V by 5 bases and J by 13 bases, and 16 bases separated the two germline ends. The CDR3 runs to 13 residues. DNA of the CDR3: TGTGCCAGCAGTCGAGGGCGGGGTATTCCCCTCCACTTT. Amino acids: CASSRGRGIPLHF.

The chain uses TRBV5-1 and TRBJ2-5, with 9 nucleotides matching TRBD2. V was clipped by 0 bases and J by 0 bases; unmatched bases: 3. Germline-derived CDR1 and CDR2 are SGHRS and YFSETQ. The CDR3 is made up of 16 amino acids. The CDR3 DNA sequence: TGCGCCAGCAGCTTGGGTGTAGCGGGGGACCAAGAGACCCAGTACTTC. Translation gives CASSLGVAGDQETQYF.

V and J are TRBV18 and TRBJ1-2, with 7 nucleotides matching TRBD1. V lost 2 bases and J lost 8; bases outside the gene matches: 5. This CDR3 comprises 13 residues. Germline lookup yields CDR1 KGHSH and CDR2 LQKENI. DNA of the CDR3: TGTGCCAGCTCACCAGGGACAGCGCAGGGCTACACCTTC. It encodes CASSPGTAQGYTF.

This chain's CDR3 is CASSKAFVGDRVCYESNQPQHF. The CDR3 coding sequence is TGTGCCAGCAGCAAAGCATTCGTTGGGGACAGGGTATGTTATGAGAGCAATCAGCCCCAGCATTTT. This chain links TRBV21-1 with TRBJ1-5; TRBD1 is taken as the D call from the table, unchecked against the DNA. TRBV21-1 is given as a pseudogene. This CDR3 spans 22 amino acids.

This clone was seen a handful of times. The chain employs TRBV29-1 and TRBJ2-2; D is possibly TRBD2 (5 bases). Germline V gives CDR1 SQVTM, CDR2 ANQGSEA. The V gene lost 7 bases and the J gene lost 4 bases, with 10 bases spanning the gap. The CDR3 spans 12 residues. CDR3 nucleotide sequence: TGCAGCGCAGTCACTAGCACCGGGGAGCTGTTTTTT. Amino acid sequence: CSAVTSTGELFF.